Below are 32 T cell receptor beta chains sequenced from a single sample in a study of cytomegalovirus exposure and HLA in healthy donors. The PCR had 60 Vbeta and 13 Jbeta primers. Profiled with immunoSEQ multiplex PCR; TCRdb holds only in-frame clones, not every one. The table includes around 98,000 clones, approximately 69% detected once. Sequenced input: PBMCs. All receptors come from a female donor in good health and CMV-seronegative.

The chain has TRBV6-6 and TRBJ1-2; 7 bases line up with TRBD1. Losses at the gene ends were 5 bases for V and 4 bases for J; bases not matched to a gene: 13. The CDR3 runs to 16 residues. Germline CDR1 reads MNHNY; CDR2 reads SVGAGI (reference sequence). The CDR3 spells CASSPTRQGHGYGYTF. CDR3 DNA: TGTGCCAGCAGTCCCACCCGACAGGGTCACGGCTATGGCTACACCTTC.

The gene calls are TRBV29-1 and TRBJ1-2, with a weak D call TRBD1 (5 bases). V lost 3 bases to trimming and J lost 8 bases, with 10 bases between them. The CDR3 length is 11 residues. CDR1 SQVTM and CDR2 ANQGSEA come from the germline V gene. CDR3 residues: CSVESGLGYTF. The CDR3 region has the DNA TGCAGCGTTGAGTCAGGGTTAGGCTACACCTTC.

This sequence joins TRBV5-5 and TRBJ1-1; a weak D match, TRBD1 (5 bases). The germline V gene encodes CDR1 SGHKS and CDR2 YYEKEE (reference sequence). Trimming took 2 bases from V and 1 from J, leaving 9 bases between them. This CDR3 contains 14 residues. The CDR3 region has the DNA TGTGCCAGCAGCTTCGGGACTCGGAACACTGAAGCTTTCTTT. This sequence encodes CASSFGTRNTEAFF.

V usage is TRBV11-2 and J usage is TRBJ2-5; no firm D call. The CDR3 loop spans 12 amino acids. V lost 5 bases to trimming and J lost 4 bases, with 8 bases between them. Germline lookup yields CDR1 SGHAT and CDR2 FQNNGV. The CDR3: CASSPGRETQYF. The CDR3 coding sequence is TGTGCCAGCAGCCCAGGCAGAGAGACCCAGTACTTC.

This chain joins TRBV19 and TRBJ1-1; D gene ambiguous. This CDR3 comprises 11 residues. V was trimmed by 3 bases and J by 9 bases, leaving 8 bases between them. Per germline, CDR1 LNHDA and CDR2 SQIVND (reference sequence). The CDR3 sequence is CASSMSIQAFF. The CDR3 coding sequence is TGTGCCAGTAGTATGAGCATTCAAGCTTTCTTT.

This chain joins TRBV29-1 and TRBJ2-3; TRBD2 matches at 9 bases. Germline V gives CDR1 SQVTM, CDR2 ANQGSEA. V shed 6 bases, J shed 0 bases, and the junction held 10 bases outside the gene matches. This CDR3 contains 16 residues. CDR3 in amino acids: CSVGTRLAASTDTQYF. The CDR3 region has the DNA TGCAGCGTGGGGACAAGACTAGCGGCTAGCACAGATACGCAGTATTTT.

J is TRBJ1-2 and V is TRBV6-5, with a tentative D call TRBD1 (6 bases). There are 15 residues in the CDR3. The germline V gene encodes CDR1 MNHEY and CDR2 SVGAGI. Trimming took off 2 bases at V and 1 base at J, with 11 bases between the two ends. CDR3 DNA: TGTGCCAGCAGTTACGGGGACATGCGTAACTATGGCTACACCTTC. Its translation: CASSYGDMRNYGYTF.

For the CDR3, the DNA is TGTGCCAGCAGTCCCTTGGGGACAAACACTGAAGCTTTCTTT. Translation gives CASSPLGTNTEAFF. The rearrangement joins TRBV28 to TRBJ1-1; tentative D call: TRBD1 (6 bases). V lost 5 bases, J lost 2 bases, and 12 bases lay in between. This CDR3 has 14 amino acids. Germline V gene lookup returns CDR1 MDHEN and CDR2 SYDVKM.

V gene TRBV7-8 combines with J gene TRBJ2-7; TRBD2 matches at 15 bases. Germline V CDR1 and CDR2: SGHVS, FQNEAQ. The junction had 6 bases not matched to a gene; V was cut back by 4 bases and J by 5 bases. CDR3 length equals 16 residues. CDR3 nucleotides: TGTGCCAGCAGCTCTGGGACTAGCGGGAGGCCCCACGAGCAGTACTTC. Translated: CASSSGTSGRPHEQYF. The entire variable domain, with the rest obtained from reference TRBV7-8 and TRBJ2-7, is as follows: GAGVSQSPRYKVAKRGQDVALRCDPISGHVSLFWYQQALGQGPEFLTYFQNEAQLDKSGLPSDRFFAERPEGSVSTLKIQRTQQEDSAVYLCASSSGTSGRPHEQYFGPGTRLTVT.

V and J are TRBV7-9 and TRBJ2-6; TRBD1 agrees at 7 bases. The length of the CDR3 is 16 residues. The J segment lost 4 bases and the V segment lost 4 bases, leaving 7 bases of the junction unmatched. CDR1 SEHNR and CDR2 FQNEAQ come from the germline V gene (reference sequence). The CDR3 DNA sequence: TGTGCCAGCAGCTCTCAAAGGGGGCCAGGGGCCAACGTCCTGACTTTC. Its translation is CASSSQRGPGANVLTF.

Turning to this clone: Other DNA sequences in the sample encode the same CDR3. This rearrangement joins TRBV14 to TRBJ2-3, with TRBD2 matching over 12 bases. V shed 4 bases and J 4 bases; nucleotides not matched to a gene: 6. The CDR3 length is 16 residues. Germline values: CDR1 SGHDN, CDR2 FVKESK. The CDR3 region is CASSPTSGSVPDTQYF. DNA of the CDR3: TGTGCCAGCAGCCCGACTAGCGGGAGCGTTCCAGATACGCAGTATTTT.

The V gene is TRBV2, the J gene TRBJ1-2; D is unclear. CDR1 is SNHLY and CDR2 is FYNNEI in the germline V gene. The CDR3 is 14 residues long. The V end lost 5 bases, the J end lost 0 bases, and 10 bases lay between the germline ends. The CDR3 here is CASSTRQTNYGYTF. The CDR3, as DNA: TGTGCCAGCAGTACGAGGCAAACTAACTATGGCTACACCTTC.

This chain links TRBV5-1 with TRBJ2-7; TRBD2 matches 10 bases. Per germline, CDR1 SGHRS and CDR2 YFSETQ. J lost 0 bases, V lost 0 bases, and 6 bases had no gene match. The CDR3 spans 17 residues. The CDR3 coding sequence is TGCGCCAGCAGCTTGGCGGCTAGCGGGAGTGGCTCCTACGAGCAGTACTTC. This gives the protein CASSLAASGSGSYEQYF.

The V and J genes are TRBV4-3 and TRBJ1-4, with 9 bases that match TRBD1. CDR1 LGHNA and CDR2 YSLEER come from the germline V gene. V lost 1 base, J lost 8 bases, and 5 bases stayed unmatched. The CDR3 is 15 amino acids. Here the CDR3 DNA reads TGCGCCAGCAGCCAAGGGACAGGGGTTAGGGAAAAACTGTTTTTT. It encodes CASSQGTGVREKLFF.

The V and J genes are TRBV6-1 and TRBJ1-4, with unresolved D. CDR1 is MNHNS, CDR2 SASEGT, per germline. V was cut by 4 bases and J by 6 bases, with 9 bases left in between. The CDR3 consists of 13 residues. Written as DNA, the CDR3 is TGTGCCAGCAGTGTTGAGGCCCATGAAAAACTGTTTTTT. Its translation: CASSVEAHEKLFF.

The V and J genes are TRBV25-1 and TRBJ2-6; no reliable D call. Germline values: CDR1 MGHDK, CDR2 SYGVNS. The CDR3 extends over 14 amino acids. The V end lost 6 bases, the J end lost 4 bases, and 10 bases lay between the germline ends. CDR3 nucleotide sequence: TGTGCCAGCAGGCCGGGTTCCGGGGCCAACGTCCTGACTTTC. It codes for CASRPGSGANVLTF.

This clone turned up a few times. This chain links TRBV6-5 with TRBJ1-6; TRBD1 matches 7 bases. Losses at the gene ends were 2 bases for V and 6 bases for J; bases not matched to a gene: 7. This CDR3 spans 16 amino acids. Germline V gene lookup returns CDR1 MNHEY and CDR2 SVGAGI. CDR3 sequence: CASSYRQGAGNSPLHF. CDR3 nucleotide sequence: TGTGCCAGCAGTTACCGACAGGGAGCGGGTAATTCACCCCTCCACTTT.

The gene calls are TRBV28 and TRBJ2-7; 10 nucleotides match TRBD2. The V gene end was trimmed by 3 bases and the J gene end by 2 bases; junction bases not matched to a gene: 4. The CDR3 sequence is 15 residues long. In germline, CDR1 is MDHEN, CDR2 SYDVKM. CDR3 amino acids: CASSLRTSGTYEQYF. CDR3 bases: TGTGCCAGCAGTTTGCGGACTAGCGGAACCTACGAGCAGTACTTC.

This clone was detected once. V is TRBV4-1 and J is TRBJ2-5; tentatively, D is TRBD1 (5 bases). Per germline, CDR1 MGHRA and CDR2 YSYEKL. The V gene lost 1 base and the J gene lost 1 base, with 13 bases spanning the gap. The CDR3 contains 16 residues. For the CDR3, the DNA is TGCGCCAGCAGCCAAGGGACACTTGGAACCCAAGAGACCCAGTACTTC. It is translated as CASSQGTLGTQETQYF.

V is TRBV27 and J is TRBJ2-7; a possible D gene is TRBD1 (5 bases). Trimming left V 8 bases short and J 5 bases short, with 19 bases between. This CDR3 is built from 14 residues. CDR1 is MNHEY and CDR2 is SMNVEV in the germline V gene (reference sequence). For the CDR3, the DNA is TGTGCCAGCGAACCCAGGGCAGGGTCGGACGAGCAGTACTTC. It translates to CASEPRAGSDEQYF.

The V and J genes are TRBV2 and TRBJ2-2; TRBD1 might be the D (7 bases). CDR1 and CDR2 from the germline V gene are SNHLY and FYNNEI. The CDR3 runs 16 residues. Between the trimmed V and J ends, which lost 7 bases and 1 base, there was a span of 16 bases. DNA of the CDR3: TGTGCCAGCATCCCCAGGCGGGACAGGAACACCGGGGAGCTGTTTTTT. It codes for CASIPRRDRNTGELFF.

The chain joins TRBV5-6 to TRBJ1-3; the D is unclear. Trimming removed 6 bases from V and 0 bases from J, with 10 bases in between. Per germline, CDR1 SGHDT and CDR2 YYEEEE. This CDR3 has 14 amino acids. CDR3 loop: CASTSGFSGNTIYF. The DNA of the CDR3 is TGTGCCAGCACCAGCGGCTTCTCTGGAAACACCATATATTTT.

V gene TRBV2 combines with J gene TRBJ2-5; 10 nucleotides match TRBD1. The DNA end lines up better with TRBJ2-7; the J call may be wrong. CDR1 and CDR2 from the germline V gene are SNHLY and FYNNEI. CDR3 length: 13 amino acids. CDR3 sequence reads: CASTGQGLREQYF. The CDR3 nucleotides read TGTGCCAGCACGGGACAGGGGTTGCGCGAGCAGTACTTC.

This chain links TRBV7-9 with TRBJ1-2, with 7 nucleotides matching TRBD1. V lost 4 bases and J lost 4; bases outside the gene matches: 12. Germline CDR1 reads SEHNR; CDR2 reads FQNEAQ (reference sequence). The CDR3 length is 16 residues. The CDR3: CASSSTPDRLFYGYTF. CDR3 in DNA: TGTGCCAGCAGCTCAACTCCGGACAGGTTATTCTATGGCTACACCTTC.

The J gene is TRBJ2-5, the V gene TRBV19; D possibly corresponds to TRBD2 (6 bases). The V gene's germline CDR1 is LNHDA and CDR2 SQIVND (reference sequence). Trimming removed 3 bases at V and 1 base at J, with 12 bases between. The CDR3 spans 15 residues. CDR3 bases: TGTGCCAGTAGTATGTCCGGGAGAAGCCAAGAGACCCAGTACTTC. This gives the protein CASSMSGRSQETQYF.

This clone has more than one count but fewer than ten. The rearrangement uses TRBV13 and TRBJ2-2, with 10 bases aligning to TRBD2. Germline-derived CDR1 and CDR2 are PRHDT and FYEKMQ (reference sequence). J lost 7 bases, V lost 2 bases, and 1 base had no gene match. The CDR3 runs to 14 residues. CDR3 protein: CASSLLAGVGELFF. Written as DNA, the CDR3 is TGTGCCAGCAGCTTACTAGCGGGGGTCGGGGAGCTGTTTTTT.

This clone has just a few counts. The gene calls are TRBV30 and TRBJ1-2; 7 bases agree with TRBD1. With 0 bases clipped from V and 4 bases from J, the junction kept 2 bases outside the gene matches. The CDR3 is 13 residues long. Per germline, CDR1 GTSNPN and CDR2 SVGIG (reference sequence). The CDR3 is CAWSVQGTYGYTF. CDR3 nucleotides: TGTGCCTGGAGTGTACAGGGGACCTATGGCTACACCTTC. The variable domain in full, with the rest retrieved from reference TRBV30 and TRBJ1-2, is SQTIHQWPATLVQPVGSPLSLECTVEGTSNPNLYWYRQAAGRGLQLLFYSVGIGQISSEVPQNLSASRPQDRQFILSSKKLLLSDSGFYLCAWSVQGTYGYTFGSGTRLTVV.

V gene TRBV7-6 combines with J gene TRBJ1-3; 7 bases align to TRBD1. The germline V gene has CDR1 SGHVS and CDR2 FNYEAQ. This CDR3 is 18 amino acids long. With V trimmed by 5 bases and J by 3 bases, 16 bases remained unmatched. Written as DNA, the CDR3 is TGTGCCAGCAGCCCAGACAGGGTTGGAGCTCTGGGTGGAAACACCATATATTTT. It translates to CASSPDRVGALGGNTIYF.

The chain couples TRBV27 to TRBJ2-1; D remains ambiguous. Trimming took 3 bases from V and 9 from J, leaving 12 bases between them. Germline CDR1 and CDR2: MNHEY and SMNVEV (reference sequence). The CDR3 extends over 13 amino acids. The CDR3 is CASSFARGFEQFF. The DNA for the CDR3 is TGTGCCAGCAGTTTTGCAAGAGGCTTTGAGCAGTTCTTC.

This chain joins TRBV18 and TRBJ1-5; D remains ambiguous. The CDR3 runs 14 residues. Germline V gives CDR1 KGHSH, CDR2 LQKENI. V gave up 3 bases and J gave up 0 bases, with 6 bases separating them. The CDR3 nucleotides are TGTGCCAGCTCACCTACCAGTAGCAATCAGCCCCAGCATTTT. Translation gives CASSPTSSNQPQHF.

The chain links TRBV10-2 to TRBJ2-2; no clear D gene. V was pared by 7 bases and J by 5 bases, with 14 bases between. There are 14 residues in the CDR3. CDR1 and CDR2 (germline): WSHSY, SAAADI. Written as DNA, the CDR3 is TGCGCCAGCACTCAGGTGGCGCGAACCGGGGAGCTGTTTTTT. It yields the protein CASTQVARTGELFF.

The chain links TRBV9 to TRBJ1-1; TRBD1 matches 8 bases. Trimming took 0 bases from V and 1 from J; bases not matched to a gene: 5. Germline V gene data show CDR1 as SGDLS and CDR2 as YYNGEE. This CDR3 region has 16 residues. The CDR3 reads CASSVGGTGKNTEAFF. In DNA, the CDR3 is TGTGCCAGCAGCGTAGGGGGGACAGGCAAGAACACTGAAGCTTTCTTT.